One and the same sample provided the 11 T cell receptor beta chains below, sequenced in a study of a mutant IDH1 vaccine in newly diagnosed glioma. Time point in this sample: baseline, week 1 (first vaccination visit). Stated treatment: pre-vaccination baseline after standard-of-care therapy. Some clones are missing from TCRdb's copy, which holds only in-frame ones; the method was immunoSEQ multiplex PCR. Found here are tens of thousands of clones, roughly 90% of them singletons; the top ten hold 2% to 3%. The starting material was PBMCs, obtained from a glioma patient treated with radiotherapy, temozolomide or both. Receptor source: a man aged 35 to 55 with glioma.

The chain joins TRBV6-5 to TRBJ2-5, with 7 bases aligning to TRBD1. The last part of the DNA fits TRBJ2-7 better; the J call may be wrong. The CDR3 is 14 amino acids. CDR1 is MNHEY, CDR2 SVGAGI, per germline. CDR3 sequence reads: CASSQTGDTYEQYF. The CDR3 coding sequence is TGTGCCAGCAGCCAAACAGGGGACACCTACGAGCAGTACTTC.

V and J are TRBV6-5 and TRBJ2-7, with D possibly being TRBD1 (8 bases). The V and J ends lost 8 bases and 0 bases respectively, with 17 bases between them. This CDR3 comprises 15 residues. Germline V lookup: CDR1 MNHEY, CDR2 SVGAGI. The CDR3: CASRSHRGGSYEQYF. For the CDR3, the DNA is TGTGCCAGCCGCTCGCACAGGGGGGGCTCCTACGAGCAGTACTTC.

The J gene is TRBJ2-7, the V gene TRBV27; the D gene is possibly TRBD1 (5 bases). V shed 7 bases and J shed 5 bases, with 18 bases lying between them. The CDR3 consists of 14 residues. CDR1 and CDR2 (germline): MNHEY, SMNVEV (reference sequence). The CDR3 here is CASKVPRALHEQYF. CDR3 DNA: TGTGCCAGCAAAGTCCCCAGGGCCCTCCACGAGCAGTACTTC.

J is TRBJ1-5 and V is TRBV27; D is unclear. This CDR3 has 10 amino acids. The V gene's germline CDR1 is MNHEY and CDR2 SMNVEV (reference sequence). V was cut by 8 bases and J by 10 bases, with 9 bases left in between. The CDR3 DNA is TGTGCCAGCGGGCAAGCTCCCCAGCATTTT. This gives the protein CASGQAPQHF.

The chain employs TRBV5-1 and TRBJ2-2; TRBD2 matches at 13 bases. J gave up 7 bases and V 5 bases, and 11 bases lay outside the gene matches. Germline V CDR1 and CDR2: SGHRS, YFSETQ. CDR3 length: 17 residues. This CDR3 reads CASSWTSGSPGGGELFF. DNA for the CDR3: TGCGCCAGCAGTTGGACTAGCGGGAGCCCAGGGGGCGGGGAGCTGTTTTTT.

The chain carries TRBV6-6 and TRBJ1-5; D is perhaps TRBD1 (5 bases). Germline CDR1 and CDR2: MNHNY and SVGAGI (reference sequence). V lost 6 bases, J lost 3 bases, and 9 bases lay in between. This CDR3 is 13 amino acids long. This CDR3 reads CASRGPLNQPQHF. In nucleotides, the CDR3 is TGTGCCAGCAGGGGGCCCCTCAATCAGCCCCAGCATTTT.

The chain has TRBV7-2 and TRBJ2-7, with 10 bases that match TRBD2. This CDR3 has 15 residues. V was pared by 1 base and J by 7 bases, with 7 bases of the junction left unmatched. Looked up from germline, CDR1 is SGHTA and CDR2 is FQGNSA. Here the CDR3 reads CASSLVAAGGEEQYF. The CDR3 DNA is TGTGCCAGCAGCTTAGTGGCAGCGGGAGGGGAAGAGCAGTACTTC.

The chain uses TRBV25-1 and TRBJ1-5, with 9 bases aligning to TRBD1. The CDR3 is 15 amino acids. Germline assignment: CDR1 MGHDK and CDR2 SYGVNS. V lost 3 bases and J lost 4; bases outside the gene matches: 4. The CDR3, as DNA: TGTGCCAGCAGTGACCCGGGACAGGGAAATCAGCCCCAGCATTTT. Encoded protein: CASSDPGQGNQPQHF.

The table lists this clone with a few counts. J is TRBJ2-7 and V is TRBV2; D possibly matches TRBD1 or TRBD2 (5 bases each). V lost 7 bases, J lost 2 bases, and 15 bases lay in between. This CDR3 is 14 amino acids long. The germline V gene encodes CDR1 SNHLY and CDR2 FYNNEI. DNA for the CDR3: TGTGCCAGCAAGGTCGGGACGGCAACCTACGAGCAGTACTTC. Its protein product is CASKVGTATYEQYF.

The table lists this clone with a count of one. The chain has TRBV19 and TRBJ2-6; D ambiguous. This CDR3 is built from 15 residues. The germline V gene has CDR1 LNHDA and CDR2 SQIVND (reference sequence). V was trimmed by 5 bases and J by 1 base, leaving 9 bases between them. CDR3 region: CASSWSVSGANVLTF. CDR3 in DNA: TGTGCCAGTAGTTGGTCAGTGTCTGGGGCCAACGTCCTGACTTTC.

The genes are TRBV19 and TRBJ2-7; TRBD1 matches 9 bases. There are 12 residues in the CDR3. Germline V gene data show CDR1 as LNHDA and CDR2 as SQIVND (reference sequence). With 10 bases clipped from V and 7 bases from J, the junction kept 8 bases outside the gene matches. CDR3 DNA: TGTGCCATTGGGACAGGGACGAGGGAGCAGTACTTC. It yields the protein CAIGTGTREQYF.